The rows below give T cell receptor beta chains drawn from one sample of a study of shared clonotypes between healthy human individuals. Some clones are missing from TCRdb's copy, which holds only in-frame ones; the method was immunoSEQ multiplex PCR. This sample has 2 million to 2.5 million clones; 90% to 95% occur once, and the top ten carry 0.39%. Sequencing input: naive CD4+ T cells from PBMCs. The receptors come from a man younger than 30 in good health. Some clones in this sample may be carry-over from other donors' samples. CDR3s include the opening cysteine and the closing phenylalanine or tryptophan. Fields, in order: J gene, D gene, clone size, V gene, CDR3 DNA, CDR3 protein. D genes are given only for firm matches. Size is omitted from some rows. Given values are once, few, many or a class for expanded clones.

TRBJ2-2	-	-	TRBV11-2	TGTGCCAGCAGCCCGCCGGGAGTTCACACCGGGGAGCTGTTTTTT	CASSPPGVHTGELFF
TRBJ1-2	TRBD1	-	TRBV11-1	TGTGCCAGCAGCTTAGCCGGACAGGGGTTCTCTAACTATGGCTACACCTTC	CASSLAGQGFSNYGYTF
TRBJ2-7	-	once	TRBV11-1	TGTGCCAGCAGCTCCGGTCTGCGGGAGCAGGGGTACGAGCAGTACTTC	CASSSGLREQGYEQYF
TRBJ2-3	-	once	TRBV28	TGTGCCAGCAGAAGAGCGATGGATACGCAGTATTTT	CASRRAMDTQYF
TRBJ2-5	TRBD2	once	TRBV2	TGTGCCAGCAGCCCCCAAAGCGGGAGGGCCGAGACCCAGTACTTC	CASSPQSGRAETQYF
TRBJ1-4	-	-	TRBV5-1	TGCGCCAGCAGCTTGGGACTCATAGGGGCCAGTGAAAAACTGTTTTTT	CASSLGLIGASEKLFF
TRBJ2-7	-	-	TRBV7-9	TGTGCCAGCAGCTTAGGAGCAGGAAGCCACGAGCAGTACTTC	CASSLGAGSHEQYF
TRBJ2-4	-	-	TRBV7-3	TGTGCCAGCAGCCGCTACTCAAGTACCATTCAGTACTTC	CASSRYSSTIQYF
TRBJ1-1	-	-	TRBV5-1	TGCGCCAGCAGCTTGGCCGCAGGGGCCCGCGAAGCTTTCTTT	CASSLAAGAREAFF
TRBJ2-1	-	-	TRBV5-4	TGTGCCAGCAGCTCCACCTACAATGAGCAGTTCTTC	CASSSTYNEQFF
TRBJ1-4	-	-	TRBV29-1	TGCAGCGTGCGGGGGCGGTTTAATGAAAAACTGTTTTTT	CSVRGRFNEKLFF
TRBJ2-2	TRBD2	once	TRBV5-4	TGTGCCAGCAGCTTTAGCGGGACCTACACCGGGGAGCTGTTTTTT	CASSFSGTYTGELFF
TRBJ1-3	-	-	TRBV7-7	TGTGCCAGCAGCTTATCCGGGCTGGGAAACACCATATATTTT	CASSLSGLGNTIYF
TRBJ2-5	TRBD2	-	TRBV6-1	TGTGCCAGCAGCGCCGGACTAGCCGCTAGTTTGACCCAGTACTTC	CASSAGLAASLTQYF
TRBJ1-3	TRBD1	once	TRBV28	TGTGCCAGCATCCCTAACAGGGGGCGGTCTGGAAACACCATATATTTT	CASIPNRGRSGNTIYF
TRBJ2-1	-	-	TRBV20-1	TGCAGTGCAAAACGGGGGGAGCAGTTCTTC	CSAKRGEQFF
TRBJ1-2	-	-	TRBV28	TGTGCCAGCAGTTTGCAGGGTCTGGGCTATGGCTACACCTTC	CASSLQGLGYGYTF
TRBJ2-2	TRBD1	once	TRBV2	TGTGCCAGCAGTGCCCGGACAGGGGGCAGTGGCGGGGAGCTGTTTTTT	CASSARTGGSGGELFF
TRBJ1-2	-	-	TRBV19	TGTGCCAGTAGCCCCGGGGAGCTTAACTATGGCTACACCTTC	CASSPGELNYGYTF
TRBJ1-1	TRBD1	few	TRBV28	TGTGCCAGCAGTTTATCTGCAGGGGGCGAAGCTTTCTTT	CASSLSAGGEAFF
TRBJ1-1	-	-	TRBV15	TGTGCCACCAGCAGAGCGGCCAGGGTAGGCACTGAAGCTTTCTTT	CATSRAARVGTEAFF
TRBJ2-1	TRBD2	-	TRBV9	TGTGCCAGCCACCCGGGGGGGAGCTTTGTGAATGAGCAGTTCTTC	CASHPGGSFVNEQFF
TRBJ2-7	TRBD1	-	TRBV18	TGTGCCAGCTCACCGTTGGGACTCGGGACAGGGGCCTACGAGCAGTACTTC	CASSPLGLGTGAYEQYF
TRBJ2-3	-	-	TRBV4-3	TGCGCCAGCAGCCAAGGCCTGGGCACAGATACGCAGTATTTT	CASSQGLGTDTQYF
TRBJ2-3	-	-	TRBV29-1	TGCAGCGACCGGGGATGGGGCACAGATACGCAGTATTTT	CSDRGWGTDTQYF
TRBJ2-3	-	-	TRBV7-9	TGTGCCAGCAGCTCTAGGACCAGAAGGGCAGATACGCAGTATTTT	CASSSRTRRADTQYF
TRBJ2-5	-	-	TRBV5-1	TGCGCCAGCAGCTTGTACCCAGACGTTGGTAAAGAGACCCAGTACTTC	CASSLYPDVGKETQYF
TRBJ2-1	-	-	TRBV4-2	TGTGCCAGCAGCCAAGGGCCCCGAATTGACTACAATGAGCAGTTCTTC	CASSQGPRIDYNEQFF
TRBJ1-1	-	few	TRBV20-1	TGCAGTGCTAGAATGAGGGGCGAAGCTTTCTTT	CSARMRGEAFF
TRBJ1-2	TRBD1	-	TRBV27	TGTGCCAGCAGTTTATTGGGTCGGGGGACAGGGACTTCCTATGGCTACACCTTC	CASSLLGRGTGTSYGYTF
TRBJ2-1	-	-	TRBV5-1	TGCGCCAGCAGCGGGGGACTTGTGGGGTACTACAATGAGCAGTTCTTC	CASSGGLVGYYNEQFF
TRBJ2-5	-	-	TRBV28	TGTGCCAGCAACCTCTCCGGGCCGGGGACCCAGTACTTC	CASNLSGPGTQYF
TRBJ2-2	-	-	TRBV7-9	TGTGCCAGCAGCCCGGGGGCCAGGACCGGGGAGCTGTTTTTT	CASSPGARTGELFF
TRBJ1-3	-	-	TRBV2	TGTGCCAGCCGGTTAGCGAGGGACACCATATATTTT	CASRLARDTIYF